These 8 T cell receptor beta chains share one sample of origin, sequenced in a study of T cell clonotyping in hematopoietic cell transplantation. Generated by immunoSEQ multiplex PCR, the TCRdb table keeps only in-frame clones and is missing some. The table includes around 15,000 clones, around 90% detected once. Sequences were obtained from peripheral blood mononuclear cells. The source of these receptors is a man in his forties in good health. Some clones in this sample may be carry-over from other donors' samples.

This clone was seen a single time. The chain is built from TRBV6-1 and TRBJ2-6; 7 nucleotides match TRBD1. Germline CDR1 is MNHNS and CDR2 is SASEGT. V gave up 2 bases and J gave up 2 bases; unmatched junction bases: 0. The CDR3 contains 15 residues. The CDR3 spells CASSERGPGANVLTF. The CDR3 DNA is TGTGCCAGCAGTGAAAGGGGGCCTGGGGCCAACGTCCTGACTTTC.

Only a few counts were recorded for this clone. This sequence joins TRBV28 and TRBJ1-2; D is unresolved. Germline CDR1 and CDR2: MDHEN and SYDVKM. Trimming stripped 6 bases from V and 5 bases from J, with 10 bases between. There are 12 residues in the CDR3. This chain's CDR3 is CASRPGGYGYTF. DNA for the CDR3: TGTGCCAGCAGGCCTGGCGGTTATGGCTACACCTTC.

The V gene is TRBV9, the J gene TRBJ2-7; D gene ambiguous. Trimming removed 7 bases at V and 6 bases at J, with 20 bases between. This CDR3 spans 14 amino acids. Germline assignment: CDR1 SGDLS and CDR2 YYNGEE. The CDR3 here is CASSKSPSVGEQYF. CDR3 nucleotides: TGTGCCAGCTCCAAGTCACCCAGTGTCGGCGAGCAGTACTTC.

The gene calls are TRBV7-8 and TRBJ2-7; D is ambiguous. The ends were cut back, 2 bases at V and 2 bases at J, with 10 bases in the middle. This CDR3 has 14 amino acids. CDR1 and CDR2 from the germline V gene are SGHVS and FQNEAQ. The CDR3 region is CASSLYKATYEQYF. CDR3 sequence (DNA): TGTGCCAGCAGCTTATACAAAGCGACCTACGAGCAGTACTTC.

The sample holds a few counts of this clone. The CDR3 loop is CASSEWDDSNQPQHF. Written as DNA, the CDR3 is TGTGCCAGCAGTGAATGGGACGATAGCAATCAGCCCCAGCATTTT. V and J are TRBV6-1 and TRBJ1-5; tentatively, D is TRBD1 (5 bases). Trimming removed 2 bases from V and 0 bases from J, with 8 bases in between. The CDR3 runs to 15 residues. Germline values: CDR1 MNHNS, CDR2 SASEGT.

J is TRBJ2-7 and V is TRBV5-8, with unresolved D. CDR1 and CDR2 from the germline V gene are SGHTS and YDEGEE. Between the trimmed V and J ends, which lost 4 bases and 4 bases, there was a span of 18 bases. CDR3 length equals 15 residues. The CDR3 reads CASSPYGLSQYEQYF. The CDR3 DNA reads TGTGCCAGCAGCCCGTACGGCCTTAGCCAATACGAGCAGTACTTC.

The V call is TRBV19, the J call TRBJ2-1, with D hard to call. The CDR3 spans 14 residues. V lost 6 bases and J lost 0, with 9 bases in between. Germline loops: CDR1 LNHDA, CDR2 SQIVND (reference sequence). This CDR3 is CASSQLSSYNEQFF. Here the CDR3 DNA reads TGTGCCAGTAGCCAACTCAGCTCCTACAATGAGCAGTTCTTC.

The chain couples TRBV28 to TRBJ2-3; 7 positions agree with TRBD2. The CDR3 totals 14 residues. J was trimmed by 8 bases and V by 4 bases; bases with no gene match: 9. In germline, CDR1 is MDHEN, CDR2 SYDVKM. The CDR3 here is CASSSGTTLSTQYF. The CDR3 DNA reads as TGTGCCAGCAGTTCCGGGACTACCCTAAGTACGCAGTATTTT.